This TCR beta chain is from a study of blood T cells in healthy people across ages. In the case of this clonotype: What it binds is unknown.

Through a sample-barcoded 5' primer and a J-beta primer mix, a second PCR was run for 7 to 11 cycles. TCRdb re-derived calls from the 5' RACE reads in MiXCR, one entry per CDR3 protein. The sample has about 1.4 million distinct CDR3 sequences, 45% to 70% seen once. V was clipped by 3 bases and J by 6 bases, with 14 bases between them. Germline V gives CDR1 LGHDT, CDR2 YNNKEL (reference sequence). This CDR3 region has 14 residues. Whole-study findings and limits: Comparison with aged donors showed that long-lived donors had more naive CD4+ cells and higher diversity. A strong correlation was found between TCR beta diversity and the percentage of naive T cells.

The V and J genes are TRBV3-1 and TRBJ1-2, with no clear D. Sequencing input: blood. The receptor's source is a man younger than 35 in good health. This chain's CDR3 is CASSHGRPRNGYTF. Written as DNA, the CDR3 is TGTGCCAGCAGCCATGGAAGGCCGCGGAATGGCTACACCTTC. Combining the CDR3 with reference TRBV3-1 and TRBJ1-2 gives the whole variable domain DTAVSQTPKYLVTQMGNDKSIKCEQNLGHDTMYWYKQDSKKFLKIMFSYNNKELIINETVPNRFSPKSPDKAHLNLHINSLELGDSAVYFCASSHGRPRNGYTFGSGTRLTVV.